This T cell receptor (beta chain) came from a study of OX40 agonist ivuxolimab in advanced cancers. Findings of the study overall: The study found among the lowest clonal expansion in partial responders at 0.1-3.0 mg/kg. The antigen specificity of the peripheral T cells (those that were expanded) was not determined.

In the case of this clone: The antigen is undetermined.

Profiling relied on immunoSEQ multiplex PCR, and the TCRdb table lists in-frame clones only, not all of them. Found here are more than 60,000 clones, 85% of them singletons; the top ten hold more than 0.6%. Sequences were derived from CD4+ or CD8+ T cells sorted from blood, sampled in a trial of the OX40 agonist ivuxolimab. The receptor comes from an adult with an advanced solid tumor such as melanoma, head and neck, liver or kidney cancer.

CDR3 nucleotide sequence: TGTGCCAGCAGCTTAGATACCAGATCTGAAGCTTTCTTT. It is translated as CASSLDTRSEAFF. This sequence joins TRBV11-2 and TRBJ1-1; D call uncertain. Trimming cost V 0 bases and J 6 bases, with 8 bases left between them. Germline lookup yields CDR1 SGHAT and CDR2 FQNNGV. CDR3 size: 13 residues.